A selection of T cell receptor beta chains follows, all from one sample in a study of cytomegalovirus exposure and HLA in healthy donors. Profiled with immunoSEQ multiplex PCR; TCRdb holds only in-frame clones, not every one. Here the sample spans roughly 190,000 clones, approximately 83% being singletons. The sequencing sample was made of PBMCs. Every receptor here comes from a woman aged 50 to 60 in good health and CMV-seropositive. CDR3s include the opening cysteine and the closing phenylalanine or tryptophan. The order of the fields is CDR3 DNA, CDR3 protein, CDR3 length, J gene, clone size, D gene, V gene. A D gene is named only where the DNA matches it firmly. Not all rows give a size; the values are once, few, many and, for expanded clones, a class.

CDR3nt: TGTGCCAGCAGCCTACAGGGTAATCAGCCCCAGCATTTT
CDR3aa: CASSLQGNQPQHF
len: 13
j_gene: TRBJ1-5
abundance: once
d_gene: -
v_gene: TRBV5-6

CDR3nt: TGTGCCAGCAGTGGAGGGGACAGCTTCTCTGGGGCCAACGTCCTGACTTTC
CDR3aa: CASSGGDSFSGANVLTF
len: 17
j_gene: TRBJ2-6
abundance: -
d_gene: TRBD1
v_gene: TRBV6-1

CDR3nt: TGTGCCAGCAGTTACTCGAGGCAGCTTAGTGGCTACACCTTC
CDR3aa: CASSYSRQLSGYTF
len: 14
j_gene: TRBJ1-2
abundance: -
d_gene: -
v_gene: TRBV6-5

CDR3nt: TGTGCCATCAGTGAGGGGGGCGGGGGGCAAGAGACCCAGTACTTC
CDR3aa: CAISEGGGGQETQYF
len: 15
j_gene: TRBJ2-5
abundance: -
d_gene: TRBD2
v_gene: TRBV10-3

CDR3nt: TGTGCCAGCAGCGGTCGACAGGGCCGGGATGAGCAGTTCTTC
CDR3aa: CASSGRQGRDEQFF
len: 14
j_gene: TRBJ2-1
abundance: -
d_gene: TRBD1
v_gene: TRBV9

CDR3nt: TGTGCCAGCAGCTTAGTGACAGGGGTAGGCAATCAGCCCCAGCATTTT
CDR3aa: CASSLVTGVGNQPQHF
len: 16
j_gene: TRBJ1-5
abundance: -
d_gene: TRBD1
v_gene: TRBV7-9

CDR3nt: TGTGCCAGCAGCCCTCTAAGCGGACTACTTCAGTACTTC
CDR3aa: CASSPLSGLLQYF
len: 13
j_gene: TRBJ2-4
abundance: -
d_gene: -
v_gene: TRBV7-2

CDR3nt: TGTGCCACCAGCAGGAATAACAGGGAGCACGACGAGCAGTACTTC
CDR3aa: CATSRNNREHDEQYF
len: 15
j_gene: TRBJ2-7
abundance: -
d_gene: -
v_gene: TRBV15

CDR3nt: TGCGCCAGCAGCTGGGAATTGACAGTACCAACCTACGAGCAGTACTTC
CDR3aa: CASSWELTVPTYEQYF
len: 16
j_gene: TRBJ2-7
abundance: -
d_gene: -
v_gene: TRBV5-1

CDR3nt: TGTTCCAGCAGCTTAGTGCAGGGTAGGAACGAGCAGTACTTC
CDR3aa: CSSSLVQGRNEQYF
len: 14
j_gene: TRBJ2-7
abundance: -
d_gene: -
v_gene: TRBV7-9

CDR3nt: TGCGCCAGCAGCCAAGAAGGGGCGGTCCGCTATGGCTACACCTTC
CDR3aa: CASSQEGAVRYGYTF
len: 15
j_gene: TRBJ1-2
abundance: -
d_gene: -
v_gene: TRBV4-3

CDR3nt: TGTGCCAGCAGCCGGGGACTCACCCGGGATTCACCCCTCCACTTT
CDR3aa: CASSRGLTRDSPLHF
len: 15
j_gene: TRBJ1-6
abundance: -
d_gene: -
v_gene: TRBV14

CDR3nt: TGTGCCTGGAGTGTAGTGGCAGGGCGGAATGGAAACACCATATATTTT
CDR3aa: CAWSVVAGRNGNTIYF
len: 16
j_gene: TRBJ1-3
abundance: -
d_gene: -
v_gene: TRBV30

CDR3nt: TGTGCCAGCAGCACCGCGGCCGGTACGCAGTATTTT
CDR3aa: CASSTAAGTQYF
len: 12
j_gene: TRBJ2-3
abundance: once
d_gene: -
v_gene: TRBV13

CDR3nt: TGTGCCAGCAGCTTAAGCGGGGGGGCTTCCTACAATGAGCAGTTCTTC
CDR3aa: CASSLSGGASYNEQFF
len: 16
j_gene: TRBJ2-1
abundance: -
d_gene: TRBD2
v_gene: TRBV7-2

CDR3nt: TGTGCCAGCAGCTGGAGGGGACTAGCGGGCCAAGAGACCCAGTACTTC
CDR3aa: CASSWRGLAGQETQYF
len: 16
j_gene: TRBJ2-5
abundance: -
d_gene: TRBD2
v_gene: TRBV5-5

CDR3nt: TGTGCCAGCTCACCCGACAGGGAAGAGCAGTTCTTC
CDR3aa: CASSPDREEQFF
len: 12
j_gene: TRBJ2-1
abundance: -
d_gene: TRBD1
v_gene: TRBV18

CDR3nt: TGCGCCAGCAGCCATGCATCCGGGACAGGGGACCACGAGCAGTACTTC
CDR3aa: CASSHASGTGDHEQYF
len: 16
j_gene: TRBJ2-7
abundance: -
d_gene: TRBD1
v_gene: TRBV4-1

CDR3nt: TGTGCCAGTACCTCGTTCGGGACTAGTTGGTCTGGGGCCAACGTCCTGACTTTC
CDR3aa: CASTSFGTSWSGANVLTF
len: 18
j_gene: TRBJ2-6
abundance: -
d_gene: TRBD2
v_gene: TRBV19

CDR3nt: TGTGCCAGTAGTACTACGACTAGCTCGGTCGAGCAGTACTTC
CDR3aa: CASSTTTSSVEQYF
len: 14
j_gene: TRBJ2-7
abundance: -
d_gene: TRBD2
v_gene: TRBV19

CDR3nt: TGTGCCAGCAGCCAGAGACAGGGGGCGCGTGGGGCCAACGTCCTGACTTTC
CDR3aa: CASSQRQGARGANVLTF
len: 17
j_gene: TRBJ2-6
abundance: -
d_gene: TRBD1
v_gene: TRBV28

CDR3nt: TGTGCCATCAGGGTAATTGTCCTATCAACTAATGAAAAACTGTTTTTT
CDR3aa: CAIRVIVLSTNEKLFF
len: 16
j_gene: TRBJ1-4
abundance: -
d_gene: -
v_gene: TRBV10-3

CDR3nt: TGTGCCATCACCCCGACAGGGCCTCCTAACTATGGCTACACCTTC
CDR3aa: CAITPTGPPNYGYTF
len: 15
j_gene: TRBJ1-2
abundance: -
d_gene: TRBD1
v_gene: TRBV10-3

CDR3nt: TGTGCCAGCAGCCGGGACCGGGACATGAACGAGCGCCTCCACTTT
CDR3aa: CASSRDRDMNERLHF
len: 15
j_gene: TRBJ1-6
abundance: -
d_gene: -
v_gene: TRBV28

CDR3nt: TGTGCCAGCAGCCTCGGGACAGGTGAAAACACTGAAGCTTTCTTT
CDR3aa: CASSLGTGENTEAFF
len: 15
j_gene: TRBJ1-1
abundance: -
d_gene: TRBD1
v_gene: TRBV6-6

CDR3nt: TGTGCCAGCAGCGCACACCGGGACAGCCCCTACGAGCAGTACTTC
CDR3aa: CASSAHRDSPYEQYF
len: 15
j_gene: TRBJ2-7
abundance: -
d_gene: TRBD1
v_gene: TRBV11-2

CDR3nt: TGCGCCAGCAGCCCCAGCGGGGAGTCCTACGAGCAGTACTTC
CDR3aa: CASSPSGESYEQYF
len: 14
j_gene: TRBJ2-7
abundance: -
d_gene: TRBD2
v_gene: TRBV5-1

CDR3nt: TGTGCCAGCAGCTTCAGCGCCGCGGGACAGGGTAAGCGTGGCTACACCTTC
CDR3aa: CASSFSAAGQGKRGYTF
len: 17
j_gene: TRBJ1-2
abundance: -
d_gene: TRBD1
v_gene: TRBV7-9

CDR3nt: TGTGCCAGCAGCCCTCAGGGTACAAACATTCAGTACTTC
CDR3aa: CASSPQGTNIQYF
len: 13
j_gene: TRBJ2-4
abundance: -
d_gene: -
v_gene: TRBV5-4

CDR3nt: TGTGCCAGCAGCCCCCTGGGGGCGGCTGAGACCCAGTACTTC
CDR3aa: CASSPLGAAETQYF
len: 14
j_gene: TRBJ2-5
abundance: -
d_gene: -
v_gene: TRBV4-2

CDR3nt: TGTGCCAGCAGTGAGCCGGGGGGCGGTCACACAGATACGCAGTATTTT
CDR3aa: CASSEPGGGHTDTQYF
len: 16
j_gene: TRBJ2-3
abundance: -
d_gene: -
v_gene: TRBV6-1

CDR3nt: TGTGCCAGCAGTTACTCGGGACAGAGGCCAGATACGCAGTATTTT
CDR3aa: CASSYSGQRPDTQYF
len: 15
j_gene: TRBJ2-3
abundance: -
d_gene: TRBD1
v_gene: TRBV6-5

CDR3nt: TGTGCCAGCAGTTACTCCGGGACAGGGCAAGAAAAACTGTTTTTT
CDR3aa: CASSYSGTGQEKLFF
len: 15
j_gene: TRBJ1-4
abundance: once
d_gene: TRBD1
v_gene: TRBV6-5

CDR3nt: TGTGCCAGCAGAATACAGGGGTTAGCTAACTATGGCTACACCTTC
CDR3aa: CASRIQGLANYGYTF
len: 15
j_gene: TRBJ1-2
abundance: -
d_gene: TRBD1
v_gene: TRBV6-1

CDR3nt: TGCGCCAGCAGCCCCCAGGGGGCTGCTACTGGGGCCAACGTCCTGACTTTC
CDR3aa: CASSPQGAATGANVLTF
len: 17
j_gene: TRBJ2-6
abundance: few
d_gene: TRBD1
v_gene: TRBV5-1

CDR3nt: TGTGCCAGCAGCCGCCCCCGGACAGGGTTCTATGGCTACACCTTC
CDR3aa: CASSRPRTGFYGYTF
len: 15
j_gene: TRBJ1-2
abundance: -
d_gene: TRBD1
v_gene: TRBV9

CDR3nt: TGCGCCAGCACAGACGTTAGCGGACTTACCTACGAGCAGTACTTC
CDR3aa: CASTDVSGLTYEQYF
len: 15
j_gene: TRBJ2-7
abundance: -
d_gene: -
v_gene: TRBV4-1

CDR3nt: TGTGCCAGCAGCTTAGTTCGCCAAGCGGGGGGGCGCGGGGAGCTGTTTTTT
CDR3aa: CASSLVRQAGGRGELFF
len: 17
j_gene: TRBJ2-2
abundance: -
d_gene: TRBD2
v_gene: TRBV7-8

CDR3nt: TGTGCCACCTCGACTAGCGGGGGAGAATACAATGAGCAGTTCTTC
CDR3aa: CATSTSGGEYNEQFF
len: 15
j_gene: TRBJ2-1
abundance: -
d_gene: TRBD2
v_gene: TRBV6-4

CDR3nt: TGTGCCAGCAGCTTAAAAGGGGGCGTGAATGAAAAACTGTTTTTT
CDR3aa: CASSLKGGVNEKLFF
len: 15
j_gene: TRBJ1-4
abundance: -
d_gene: TRBD1
v_gene: TRBV7-3

CDR3nt: TGTGCCAGCAGTGAATACGGGGATGGAGCCGGCTACACCTTC
CDR3aa: CASSEYGDGAGYTF
len: 14
j_gene: TRBJ1-2
abundance: -
d_gene: -
v_gene: TRBV25-1

CDR3nt: TGTGCCAGCAGCCAAGACAGGGGGCTTGGAACTGAAGCTTTCTTT
CDR3aa: CASSQDRGLGTEAFF
len: 15
j_gene: TRBJ1-1
abundance: -
d_gene: TRBD1
v_gene: TRBV7-8

CDR3nt: TGTTCCAGCAGCACCCAGGACAGACCAACTAATGAAAAACTGTTTTTT
CDR3aa: CSSSTQDRPTNEKLFF
len: 16
j_gene: TRBJ1-4
abundance: -
d_gene: -
v_gene: TRBV7-9

CDR3nt: TGTGCCAGTTCCGACAGGGCTACTGAAGCTTTCTTT
CDR3aa: CASSDRATEAFF
len: 12
j_gene: TRBJ1-1
abundance: -
d_gene: TRBD1
v_gene: TRBV19

CDR3nt: TGTGCCAGCAGCCTGGGGCAGCGGGGGCCTGGGGAGACCCAGTACTTC
CDR3aa: CASSLGQRGPGETQYF
len: 16
j_gene: TRBJ2-5
abundance: -
d_gene: TRBD2
v_gene: TRBV5-6

CDR3nt: TGTGCCAGCAGCCGGACAGGGGAGGGCTACACCTTC
CDR3aa: CASSRTGEGYTF
len: 12
j_gene: TRBJ1-2
abundance: -
d_gene: TRBD1
v_gene: TRBV6-5

CDR3nt: TGTGCCAGCATCCACAGGGCCCCTATTGGCACAGATACGCAGTATTTT
CDR3aa: CASIHRAPIGTDTQYF
len: 16
j_gene: TRBJ2-3
abundance: -
d_gene: -
v_gene: TRBV2

CDR3nt: TGCGCCAGCCGACGCACAGGGGGAGATGGCTACACCTTC
CDR3aa: CASRRTGGDGYTF
len: 13
j_gene: TRBJ1-2
abundance: -
d_gene: TRBD1
v_gene: TRBV5-1

CDR3nt: TGTGCCAGCAGCGGACCGGGAAGAGGCTACACCTTC
CDR3aa: CASSGPGRGYTF
len: 12
j_gene: TRBJ1-2
abundance: -
d_gene: -
v_gene: TRBV6-5

CDR3nt: TGTGCCAGCAGCCCGGACTTTAATCAGCCCCAGCATTTT
CDR3aa: CASSPDFNQPQHF
len: 13
j_gene: TRBJ1-5
abundance: -
d_gene: -
v_gene: TRBV7-3

CDR3nt: TGCAGCGTTAGCGGGGGCCCCGGGGAGCTGTTTTTT
CDR3aa: CSVSGGPGELFF
len: 12
j_gene: TRBJ2-2
abundance: -
d_gene: TRBD2
v_gene: TRBV29-1

CDR3nt: TGTGCCAGCAGCGCGGCCCCACAGGGGATGATGGAGACCCAGTACTTC
CDR3aa: CASSAAPQGMMETQYF
len: 16
j_gene: TRBJ2-5
abundance: -
d_gene: TRBD1
v_gene: TRBV9